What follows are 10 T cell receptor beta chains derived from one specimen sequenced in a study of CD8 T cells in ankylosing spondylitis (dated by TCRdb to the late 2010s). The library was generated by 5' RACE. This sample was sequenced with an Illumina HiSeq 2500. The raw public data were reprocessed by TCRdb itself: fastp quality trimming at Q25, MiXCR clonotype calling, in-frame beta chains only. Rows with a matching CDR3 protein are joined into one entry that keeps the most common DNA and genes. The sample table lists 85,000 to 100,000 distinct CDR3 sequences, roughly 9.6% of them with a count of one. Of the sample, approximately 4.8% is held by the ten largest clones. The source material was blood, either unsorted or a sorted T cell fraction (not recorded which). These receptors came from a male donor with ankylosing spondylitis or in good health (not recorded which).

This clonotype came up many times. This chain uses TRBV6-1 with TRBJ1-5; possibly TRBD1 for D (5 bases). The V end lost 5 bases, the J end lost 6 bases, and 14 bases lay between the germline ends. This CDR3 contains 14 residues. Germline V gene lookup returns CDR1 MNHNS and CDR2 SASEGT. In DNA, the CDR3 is TGTGCCAGCAGTCGAGTACCGCAGGGTCAGCCCCAGCATTTT. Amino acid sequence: CASSRVPQGQPQHF.

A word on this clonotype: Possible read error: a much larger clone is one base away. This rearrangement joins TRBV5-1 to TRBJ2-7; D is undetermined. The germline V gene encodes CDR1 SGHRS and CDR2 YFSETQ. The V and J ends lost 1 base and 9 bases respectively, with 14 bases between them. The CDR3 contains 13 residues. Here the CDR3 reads CASSLLVFGGQYF. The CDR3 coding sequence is TGCGCCAGCAGCTTGCTGGTTTTTGGCGGGCAGTACTTC.

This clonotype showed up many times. This CDR3 reads CSGNRGMNTEAFF. CDR3 in DNA: TGCAGCGGAAACAGGGGGATGAACACTGAAGCTTTCTTT. The genes are TRBV29-1 and TRBJ1-1; 8 bases match TRBD1. There are 13 residues in the CDR3. The V gene end was trimmed by 7 bases and the J gene end by 0 bases; junction bases not matched to a gene: 4. Germline V gene lookup returns CDR1 SQVTM and CDR2 ANQGSEA.

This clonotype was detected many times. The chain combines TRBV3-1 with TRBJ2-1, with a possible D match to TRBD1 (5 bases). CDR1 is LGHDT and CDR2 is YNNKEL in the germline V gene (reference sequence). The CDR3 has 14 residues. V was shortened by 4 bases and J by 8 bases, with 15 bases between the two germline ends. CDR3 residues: CASSPSWGSDEQFF. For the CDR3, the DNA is TGTGCCAGCAGCCCATCGTGGGGCTCGGATGAGCAGTTCTTC.

CDR3 residues: CASSYVTGTANTGELFF. Written as DNA, the CDR3 is TGTGCCAGCAGTTACGTCACCGGGACCGCAAACACCGGGGAGCTGTTTTTT. This chain uses TRBV6-5 with TRBJ2-2, with D tentatively TRBD1 or TRBD2 (5 bases each). There are 17 residues in the CDR3. Trimming took off 2 bases at V and 2 bases at J, with 15 bases between the two ends. Germline assignment: CDR1 MNHEY and CDR2 SVGAGI.

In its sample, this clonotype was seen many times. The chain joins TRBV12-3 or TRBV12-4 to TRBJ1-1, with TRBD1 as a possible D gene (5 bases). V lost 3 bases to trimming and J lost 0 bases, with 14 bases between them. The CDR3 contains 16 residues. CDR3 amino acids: CASSLGVTGMNTEAFF. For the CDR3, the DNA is TGTGCCAGCAGTTTGGGGGTCACAGGTATGAACACTGAAGCTTTCTTT.

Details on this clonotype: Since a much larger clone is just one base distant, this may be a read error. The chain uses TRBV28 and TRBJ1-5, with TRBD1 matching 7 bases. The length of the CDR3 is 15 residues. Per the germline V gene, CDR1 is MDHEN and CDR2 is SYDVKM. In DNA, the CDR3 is TGTGCCAGCAGCGTCCTGAGGGGGCCCGATCAGCTCCAGCATTTT. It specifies CASSVLRGPDQLQHF.

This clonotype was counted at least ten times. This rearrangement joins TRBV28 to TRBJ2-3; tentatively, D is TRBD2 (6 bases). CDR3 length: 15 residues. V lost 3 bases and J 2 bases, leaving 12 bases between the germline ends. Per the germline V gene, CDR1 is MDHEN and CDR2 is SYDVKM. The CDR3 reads CASSFSAGSTDTQYF. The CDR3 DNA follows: TGTGCCAGCAGTTTTAGTGCGGGGTCCACAGATACGCAGTATTTT.

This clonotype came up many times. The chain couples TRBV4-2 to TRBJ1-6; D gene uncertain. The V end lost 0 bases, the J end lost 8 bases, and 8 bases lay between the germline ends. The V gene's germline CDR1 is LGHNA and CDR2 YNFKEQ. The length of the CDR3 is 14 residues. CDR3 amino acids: CASSQDYTHSPLHF. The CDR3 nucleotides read TGTGCCAGCAGCCAAGATTACACGCATTCACCCCTCCACTTT.

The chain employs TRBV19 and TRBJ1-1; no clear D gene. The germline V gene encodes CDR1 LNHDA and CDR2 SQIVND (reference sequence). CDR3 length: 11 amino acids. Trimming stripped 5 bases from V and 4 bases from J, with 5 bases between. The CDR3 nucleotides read TGTGCCAGTAGTGCTGGCACTGAAGCTTTCTTT. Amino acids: CASSAGTEAFF.